This passage covers 31 T cell receptor beta chains from one sample sequenced in a study of blood T cell repertoires in COVID-19. TCRdb keeps only in-frame clones here, not all; method: immunoSEQ multiplex PCR. The table lists approximately 200,000 clones, 88% of them singletons. The sample consisted of peripheral blood. All receptors come from a man aged 65-85 years with acute or convalescent COVID-19.

The rearrangement uses TRBV12-3 or TRBV12-4 and TRBJ2-7; D is unclear. This CDR3 has 12 amino acids. V was trimmed by 2 bases and J by 4 bases, leaving 6 bases between them. The CDR3 region is CASSLHQYEQYF. CDR3 in DNA: TGTGCCAGCAGTTTACACCAGTACGAGCAGTACTTC.

V usage is TRBV28 and J usage is TRBJ1-6; tentatively, D is TRBD1 (5 bases). Trimming took off 7 bases at V and 8 bases at J, with 15 bases between the two ends. Germline V CDR1 and CDR2: MDHEN, SYDVKM. The CDR3 covers 14 residues. The CDR3 region has the DNA TGTGCCAGCACCCTCCAGACAGATGATTCACCCCTCCACTTT. It codes for CASTLQTDDSPLHF.

The chain recombines TRBV3-1 (or the pseudogene TRBV3-2) with TRBJ1-5; 8 bases map to TRBD1. Trimming at V came to 3 bases and at J to 2 bases, leaving 3 bases not matched to a gene. In germline, CDR1 is LGHDT, CDR2 YNNKEL (reference sequence). This CDR3 contains 15 residues. CDR3: CASSHSTGGNQPQHF. The DNA of the CDR3 is TGTGCCAGCAGCCACTCGACAGGGGGCAATCAGCCCCAGCATTTT.

The chain uses TRBV6-5 and TRBJ1-5; weak D call: TRBD1 (6 bases). The CDR3 has 14 residues. In germline, CDR1 is MNHEY, CDR2 SVGAGI. Deletions cut 1 base from V and 5 bases from J, with 9 bases between. CDR3 amino acids: CASSYWQGYQPQHF. CDR3 DNA: TGTGCCAGCAGTTACTGGCAGGGGTATCAGCCCCAGCATTTT.

This clone occurred once. This chain uses TRBV5-6 with TRBJ2-7, with D hard to call. Per the germline V gene, CDR1 is SGHDT and CDR2 is YYEEEE. The CDR3 has 15 residues. Between the trimmed V and J ends, which lost 4 bases and 3 bases, there was a span of 17 bases. The CDR3, as DNA: TGTGCCAGCAGCAGCTTTGCGAGATCAAGCTACGAGCAGTACTTC. Translation gives CASSSFARSSYEQYF.

A single count supports this clone. The chain recombines TRBV5-4 with TRBJ2-7; TRBD2 agrees at 13 bases. CDR1 and CDR2 (germline): SGHNT, YYREEE (reference sequence). The CDR3 totals 17 residues. J gave up 5 bases and V 7 bases, and 15 bases lay outside the gene matches. As DNA, the CDR3 is TGTGCCAGCCGCCATGGATCCGGGACTAGCGGGATCAACGAGCAGTACTTC. Translation: CASRHGSGTSGINEQYF. Full variable domain (outside the CDR3, taken from reference TRBV5-4 and TRBJ2-7): ETGVTQSPTHLIKTRGQQVTLRCSSQSGHNTVSWYQQALGQGPQFIFQYYREEENGRGNFPPRFSGLQFPNYSSELNVNALELDDSALYLCASRHGSGTSGINEQYFGPGTRLTVT.

V is TRBV9 and J is TRBJ2-7; 9 nucleotides line up with TRBD1. There are 15 residues in the CDR3. Trimming cost V 0 bases and J 6 bases; bases outside gene matches: 7. Germline-derived CDR1 and CDR2 are SGDLS and YYNGEE. The CDR3 sequence: CASSVVGGQGVEQYF. DNA of the CDR3: TGTGCCAGCAGCGTAGTAGGGGGACAGGGAGTCGAGCAGTACTTC. The full variable domain, with the rest looked up from reference TRBV9 and TRBJ2-7, is DSGVTQTPKHLITATGQRVTLRCSPRSGDLSVYWYQQSLDQGLQFLIQYYNGEERAKGNILERFSAQQFPDLHSELNLSSLELGDSALYFCASSVVGGQGVEQYFGPGTRLTVT.

This clone was seen only once. The chain recombines TRBV20-1 with TRBJ2-7, with 7 bases that match TRBD1. The CDR3 spans 11 residues. The junction had 6 bases not matched to a gene; V was cut back by 5 bases and J by 8 bases. Germline assignment: CDR1 DFQATT and CDR2 SNEGSKA (reference sequence). The CDR3 DNA reads as TGCAGTGCTGGTCGACAGGGACAGCAGTACTTC. Protein: CSAGRQGQQYF.

The rearrangement joins TRBV3-1 (or the pseudogene TRBV3-2) to TRBJ2-7, with 8 bases that match TRBD2. V shed 4 bases and J 3 bases; nucleotides not matched to a gene: 5. Germline V gene sequence: CDR1 LGHDT, CDR2 YNNKEL (reference sequence). This CDR3 contains 14 residues. The CDR3 DNA follows: TGTGCCAGCAGCCCAAGCGGGAGCGGCTACGAGCAGTACTTC. It yields the protein CASSPSGSGYEQYF.

The rearrangement links TRBV11-1 to TRBJ2-1, with 15 bases that match TRBD2. Looked up from germline, CDR1 is SGHAT and CDR2 is FQDESV (reference sequence). This CDR3 spans 16 amino acids. The V and J ends lost 0 bases and 7 bases, in that order; junction bases with no gene match: 1. The CDR3 is CASSLAGTSGRNEQFF. The CDR3, as DNA: TGTGCCAGCAGCTTAGCCGGGACTAGCGGGAGGAATGAGCAGTTCTTC.

The genes are TRBV5-1 and TRBJ1-3, with 9 bases that match TRBD1. V was clipped by 3 bases and J by 1 base; unmatched bases: 11. Germline CDR1 reads SGHRS; CDR2 reads YFSETQ. The CDR3 totals 18 residues. The CDR3 nucleotides read TGCGCCAGCAGCTGGACGAATACCGGGACAGGGTCTGGAAACACCATATATTTT. Translation: CASSWTNTGTGSGNTIYF.

The gene calls are TRBV5-1 and TRBJ1-2, with 9 nucleotides matching TRBD1. The CDR3 is 14 amino acids. J gave up 8 bases and V 4 bases, and 9 bases lay outside the gene matches. The germline CDR1 and CDR2 sequences are SGHRS and YFSETQ. In DNA form, the CDR3 reads TGCGCCAGCAGCCCGGGACAGGGAGTTTACGGCTACACCTTC. Residues: CASSPGQGVYGYTF.

This clone has a single count. This chain uses TRBV5-1 with TRBJ1-1; D may be TRBD1 (5 bases). V shed 2 bases and J shed 8 bases, with 16 bases lying between them. The CDR3 has 14 residues. Germline V lookup: CDR1 SGHRS, CDR2 YFSETQ. CDR3 residues: CASSFPGQMKEAFF. CDR3 coding DNA: TGCGCCAGCAGCTTCCCAGGGCAAATGAAGGAAGCTTTCTTT.

This clone was seen only a few times. J is TRBJ2-3 and V is TRBV5-4; D gene uncertain. Germline CDR1 SGHNT, CDR2 YYREEE (reference sequence). Trimming took off 3 bases at V and 1 base at J, with 6 bases between the two ends. There are 13 residues in the CDR3. The CDR3 bases are TGTGCCAGCAGCTCTCCCGGCACAGATACGCAGTATTTT. This codes for CASSSPGTDTQYF.

This clone has a single count. This chain joins TRBV6-5 and TRBJ2-7; tentative D call: TRBD2 (5 bases). V dropped 7 bases and J dropped 3 bases, with 16 bases sitting between them. Germline-derived CDR1 and CDR2 are MNHEY and SVGAGI. The CDR3 totals 14 residues. The CDR3, as DNA: TGTGCCAGCATTGGACTGCCTTTGCTCTACGAGCAGTACTTC. This sequence encodes CASIGLPLLYEQYF.

The CDR3 DNA follows: TGTGCCAGCGGGGGGGCCCCGAGGACCGGGGAGCTGTTTTTT. Residues: CASGGAPRTGELFF. The chain carries TRBV3-1 (or the pseudogene TRBV3-2) and TRBJ2-2; perhaps TRBD2 as D (7 bases). CDR1 and CDR2 from the germline V gene are LGHDT and YNNKEL (reference sequence). V lost 8 bases, J lost 5 bases, and 15 bases lay in between. The CDR3 length is 14 residues.

V usage is TRBV5-4 and J usage is TRBJ1-2; D unclear. Germline-derived CDR1 and CDR2 are SGHNT and YYREEE (reference sequence). The CDR3 sequence is 13 residues long. Deletions cut 2 bases from V and 2 bases from J, with 7 bases between. CDR3 in DNA: TGTGCCAGCAGCTTAGGCAGGAACTATGGCTACACCTTC. Translated: CASSLGRNYGYTF.

The chain recombines TRBV9 with TRBJ2-3, with TRBD2 matching over 9 bases. CDR1 SGDLS and CDR2 YYNGEE come from the germline V gene. V gave up 4 bases and J gave up 2 bases; unmatched junction bases: 8. This CDR3 spans 16 amino acids. This CDR3 is CASSRQREANTDTQYF. In DNA form, the CDR3 reads TGTGCCAGCAGCAGACAGCGGGAGGCGAACACAGATACGCAGTATTTT.

The chain joins TRBV19 to TRBJ2-1; 10 bases align to TRBD2. Germline trimming cut 1 base from V and 0 bases from J; bases unmatched to any gene: 18. Germline CDR1 reads LNHDA; CDR2 reads SQIVND (reference sequence). The CDR3 is 22 residues long. The DNA for the CDR3 is TGTGCCAGTAGTATAGTTCCCGAGGGTGGTAGCGGGAGGCCTAGCTCCTACAATGAGCAGTTCTTC. It specifies CASSIVPEGGSGRPSSYNEQFF.

V and J are TRBV12-3 or TRBV12-4 and TRBJ2-5; perhaps TRBD2 as D (7 bases). The CDR3 length is 13 residues. Trimming removed 7 bases at V and 5 bases at J, with 14 bases between. CDR3 bases: TGTGCCAGCAAAAGGGGGGGCTTGGAGACCCAGTACTTC. As protein: CASKRGGLETQYF.

V gene TRBV6-6 combines with J gene TRBJ1-4; D ambiguous. V lost 2 bases to trimming and J lost 5 bases, with 6 bases between them. The germline CDR1 and CDR2 sequences are MNHNY and SVGAGI (reference sequence). The CDR3 loop spans 13 amino acids. The CDR3: CASSYGGNEKLFF. CDR3 nucleotide sequence: TGTGCCAGCAGTTACGGCGGAAATGAAAAACTGTTTTTT.

This rearrangement joins TRBV10-3 to TRBJ2-5, with D possibly being TRBD1 (5 bases). V was cut by 0 bases and J by 1 base, with 12 bases left in between. This CDR3 has 16 amino acids. The germline CDR1 and CDR2 sequences are ENHRY and SYGVKD. The CDR3 DNA reads TGTGCCATCAGTGAGTCCACGATTGGGGCCCAAGAGACCCAGTACTTC. It codes for CAISESTIGAQETQYF.

The chain recombines TRBV5-6 with TRBJ1-1, with 8 bases aligning to TRBD1. Germline V gives CDR1 SGHDT, CDR2 YYEEEE. The CDR3 contains 13 residues. V was clipped by 4 bases and J by 9 bases; unmatched bases: 8. CDR3 in amino acids: CASSPRGRGQAFF. CDR3 sequence (DNA): TGTGCCAGCAGCCCCAGGGGGCGTGGACAAGCTTTCTTT.

CDR3 residues: CASSLQGGRTEAFF. The CDR3 DNA sequence: TGTGCCAGCAGCCTGCAGGGTGGTCGCACTGAAGCTTTCTTT. The V call is TRBV7-9, the J call TRBJ1-1; D may be TRBD1 (5 bases). Looked up from germline, CDR1 is SEHNR and CDR2 is FQNEAQ (reference sequence). V was trimmed by 5 bases and J by 4 bases, leaving 14 bases between them. The CDR3 length is 14 residues.

Only one count was recorded for this clone. The rearrangement joins TRBV30 to TRBJ1-3; possible D gene TRBD1, 5 bases. The CDR3 consists of 13 residues. The V gene's germline CDR1 is GTSNPN and CDR2 SVGIG (reference sequence). The germline V and J ends were trimmed by 2 bases and 4 bases, with 9 bases remaining between them. The CDR3 DNA reads TGTGCCTGGAGTTTAACAGGCGGAAACACCATATATTTT. It specifies CAWSLTGGNTIYF.

The chain recombines TRBV7-3 with TRBJ2-2, with 8 bases fitting TRBD2. The V gene end was trimmed by 5 bases and the J gene end by 2 bases; junction bases not matched to a gene: 13. The CDR3 loop spans 18 amino acids. CDR1 is SGHTA and CDR2 is FQGTGA in the germline V gene. The DNA for the CDR3 is TGTGCCAGCAGCATCGCTAGCGGGCATAACTCCAACACCGGGGAGCTGTTTTTT. Translation gives CASSIASGHNSNTGELFF. The complete variable domain, with remaining parts taken from reference TRBV7-3 and TRBJ2-2, reads GAGVSQTPSNKVTEKGKYVELRCDPISGHTALYWYRQSLGQGPEFLIYFQGTGAADDSGLPNDRFFAVRPEGSVSTLKIQRTERGDSAVYLCASSIASGHNSNTGELFFGEGSRLTVL.

The rearrangement uses TRBV6-2 or TRBV6-3 and TRBJ1-5; TRBD1 might be the D (5 bases). This CDR3 has 14 amino acids. The V end was cut by 3 bases, the J end by 6 bases, with 12 bases between. Looked up from germline, CDR1 is MNHEY and CDR2 is SVGEGT. CDR3 DNA: TGTGCCAGCAGTTATTCAGGGATAAGTCAGCCCCAGCATTTT. This translates into CASSYSGISQPQHF.

The chain has TRBV5-1 and TRBJ2-7; the match to TRBD1 covers 7 bases. The CDR3 is 13 residues long. Germline V lookup: CDR1 SGHRS, CDR2 YFSETQ. After removal of 5 bases from V and 5 bases from J, the junction contained 7 bases not matched to a gene. The CDR3 DNA is TGCGCCAGCAGTTGGGACAGAGACAACGAGCAGTACTTC. Protein product: CASSWDRDNEQYF.

The chain employs TRBV6-2 or TRBV6-3 and TRBJ1-5; tentatively, D is TRBD1 (5 bases). The germline V gene encodes CDR1 MNHEY and CDR2 SVGEGT. The CDR3 has 16 amino acids. Trimming cost V 5 bases and J 0 bases, with 14 bases left between them. DNA for the CDR3: TGTGCCAGCAGTCAAACCGGGACTCTTAGCAATCAGCCCCAGCATTTT. Amino acids: CASSQTGTLSNQPQHF.

The CDR3 reads CASSYSREVSYEQYF. As DNA, the CDR3 is TGTGCCAGCAGTTACTCCCGGGAGGTCTCCTACGAGCAGTACTTC. The chain carries TRBV6-5 and TRBJ2-7, with 7 bases identical to TRBD2. The CDR3 loop spans 15 amino acids. V shed 0 bases, J shed 0 bases, and the junction held 2 bases outside the gene matches. In germline, CDR1 is MNHEY, CDR2 SVGAGI.

The chain carries TRBV21-1 and TRBJ2-1; the table's D call of TRBD2 was not tested on the DNA. TRBV21-1 is a listed pseudogene. The CDR3 is 21 amino acids. CDR3 in DNA: TGTGCCAGCAGCAAATTTGGAGCACAGGGGCTACTGGGACTAGTCATCAATGAGCAGTTCTTC. Its protein product is CASSKFGAQGLLGLVINEQFF.